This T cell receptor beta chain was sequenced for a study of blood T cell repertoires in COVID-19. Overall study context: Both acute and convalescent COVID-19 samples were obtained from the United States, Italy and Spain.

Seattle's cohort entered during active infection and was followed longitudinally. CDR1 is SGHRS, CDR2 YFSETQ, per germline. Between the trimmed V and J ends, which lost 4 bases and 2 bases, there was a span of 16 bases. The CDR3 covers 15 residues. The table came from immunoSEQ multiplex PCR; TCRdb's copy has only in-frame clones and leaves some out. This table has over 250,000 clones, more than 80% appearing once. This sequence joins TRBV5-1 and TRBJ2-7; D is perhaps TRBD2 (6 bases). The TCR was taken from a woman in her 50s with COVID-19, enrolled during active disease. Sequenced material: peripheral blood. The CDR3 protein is CASSPYSGPTYEQYF. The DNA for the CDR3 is TGCGCCAGCAGCCCGTATAGCGGACCAACCTACGAGCAGTACTTC.